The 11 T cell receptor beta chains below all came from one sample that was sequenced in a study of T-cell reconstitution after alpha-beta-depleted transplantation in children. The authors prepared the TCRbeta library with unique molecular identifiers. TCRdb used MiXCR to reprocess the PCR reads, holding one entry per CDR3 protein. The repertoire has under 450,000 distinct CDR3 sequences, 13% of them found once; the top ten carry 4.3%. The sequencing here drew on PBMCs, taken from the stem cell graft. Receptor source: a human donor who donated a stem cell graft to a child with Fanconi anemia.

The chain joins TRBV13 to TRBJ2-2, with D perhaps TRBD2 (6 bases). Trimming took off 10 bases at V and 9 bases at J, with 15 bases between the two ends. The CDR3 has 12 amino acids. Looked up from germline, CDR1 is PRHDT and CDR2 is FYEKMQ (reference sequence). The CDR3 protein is CATRRGSRELFF. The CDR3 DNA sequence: TGTGCCACTCGCCGGGGGAGTAGGGAGCTGTTTTTT. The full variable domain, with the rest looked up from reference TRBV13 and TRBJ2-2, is AAGVIQSPRHLIKEKRETATLKCYPIPRHDTVYWYQQGPGQDPQFLISFYEKMQSDKGSIPDRFSAQQFSDYHSELNMSSLELGDSALYFCATRRGSRELFFGEGSRLTVL.

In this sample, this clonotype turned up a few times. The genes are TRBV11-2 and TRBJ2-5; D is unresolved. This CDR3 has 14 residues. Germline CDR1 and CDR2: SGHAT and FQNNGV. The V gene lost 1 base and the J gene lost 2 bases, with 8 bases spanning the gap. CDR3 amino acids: CASSLVRSQETQYF. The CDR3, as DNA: TGTGCCAGCAGCTTAGTTCGGTCACAAGAGACCCAGTACTTC.

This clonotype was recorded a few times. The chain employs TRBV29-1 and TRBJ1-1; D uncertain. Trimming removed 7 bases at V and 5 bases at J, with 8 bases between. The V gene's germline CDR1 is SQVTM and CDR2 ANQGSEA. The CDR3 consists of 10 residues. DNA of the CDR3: TGCAGCGGCGAGTTGACTGAAGCTTTCTTT. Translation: CSGELTEAFF.

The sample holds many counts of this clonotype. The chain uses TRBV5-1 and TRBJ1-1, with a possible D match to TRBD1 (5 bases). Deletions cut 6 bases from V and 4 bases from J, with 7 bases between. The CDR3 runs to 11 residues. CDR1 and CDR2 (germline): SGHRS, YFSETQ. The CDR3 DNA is TGCGCCAGCAAGGGGAGCACTGAAGCTTTCTTT. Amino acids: CASKGSTEAFF.

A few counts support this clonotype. The CDR3 loop reads CASREASLGPQHF. The CDR3 DNA reads as TGTGCCAGCAGGGAGGCCTCGTTGGGGCCCCAGCATTTT. The genes are TRBV6-1 and TRBJ1-5; D uncertain. V was trimmed by 6 bases and J by 9 bases, leaving 15 bases between them. Germline lookup yields CDR1 MNHNS and CDR2 SASEGT. CDR3 length equals 13 residues.

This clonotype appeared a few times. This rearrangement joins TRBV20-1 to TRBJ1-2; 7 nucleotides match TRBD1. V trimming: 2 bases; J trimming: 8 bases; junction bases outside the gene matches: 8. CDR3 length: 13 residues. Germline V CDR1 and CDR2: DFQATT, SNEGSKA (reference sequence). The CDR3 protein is CSARKLDRDGYTF. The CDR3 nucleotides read TGCAGTGCTAGAAAACTCGACAGGGACGGCTACACCTTC.

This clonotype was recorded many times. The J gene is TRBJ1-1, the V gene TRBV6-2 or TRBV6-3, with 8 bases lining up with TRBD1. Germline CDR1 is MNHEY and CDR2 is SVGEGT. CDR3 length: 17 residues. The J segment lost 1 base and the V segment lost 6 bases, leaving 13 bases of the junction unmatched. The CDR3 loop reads CASSTDIDRGANTEAFF. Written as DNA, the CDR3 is TGTGCCAGCAGCACCGACATTGACAGGGGAGCGAACACTGAAGCTTTCTTT.

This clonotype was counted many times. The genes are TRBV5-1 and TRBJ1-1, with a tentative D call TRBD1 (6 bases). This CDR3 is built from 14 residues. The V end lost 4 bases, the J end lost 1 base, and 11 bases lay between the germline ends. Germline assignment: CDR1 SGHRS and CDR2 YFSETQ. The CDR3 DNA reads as TGCGCCAGCAGCACGGACAGACCGAACACTGAAGCTTTCTTT. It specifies CASSTDRPNTEAFF.

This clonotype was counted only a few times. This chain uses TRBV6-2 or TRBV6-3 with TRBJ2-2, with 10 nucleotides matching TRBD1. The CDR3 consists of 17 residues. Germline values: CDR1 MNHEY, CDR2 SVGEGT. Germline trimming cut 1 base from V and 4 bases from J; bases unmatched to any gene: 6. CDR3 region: CASSYFDGQGVTGELFF. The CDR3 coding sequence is TGTGCCAGCAGTTACTTCGACGGACAGGGGGTCACCGGGGAGCTGTTTTTT.

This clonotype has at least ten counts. CDR3 residues: CASSLGSSYNSPLHF. Written as DNA, the CDR3 is TGTGCCAGCAGCTTGGGGAGCTCCTATAATTCACCCCTCCACTTT. The chain combines TRBV5-5 with TRBJ1-6; D is ambiguous. V shed 0 bases and J shed 0 bases, with 4 bases lying between them. The germline V gene has CDR1 SGHKS and CDR2 YYEKEE (reference sequence). The CDR3 totals 15 residues.

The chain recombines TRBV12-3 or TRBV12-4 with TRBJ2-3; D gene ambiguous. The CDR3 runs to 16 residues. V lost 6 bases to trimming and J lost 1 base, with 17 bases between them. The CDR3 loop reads CASSPYKSFGTDTQYF. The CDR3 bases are TGTGCCAGCAGCCCATATAAGAGCTTTGGCACAGATACGCAGTATTTT.